Listed here are 15 T cell receptor beta chains from one sample, sequenced in a study of glioma-infiltrating T cells (dated by TCRdb to 2016 to 2017). Sequencing relied on an Illumina MiSeq. The iRepertoire nested amplicon-rescue multiplex PCR (arm-PCR) platform was used to amplify TCR alpha and beta CDR3 regions from RNA. TCRdb passed the public sequencing reads through fastp at Q25 and MiXCR, retaining productive beta sequences. CDR3 protein duplicates are merged, each entry listing the most common genes and DNA. For this sample the table gives fewer than 250,000 distinct CDR3 sequences, of which more than 30% were detected only once. Clones ranked in the top ten supply over 20% of the sample. Material: glioma tissue, nonneoplastic brain tissue, or PBMCs (not recorded which). These receptors all come from a human donor with low-grade glioma or glioblastoma, undergoing nonglioma brain surgery, or in good health (not recorded which).

This clonotype was seen a handful of times. The chain carries TRBV29-1 and TRBJ2-7; 9 positions agree with TRBD1. The germline V gene has CDR1 SQVTM and CDR2 ANQGSEA. The CDR3 is made up of 15 amino acids. The junction had 12 bases not matched to a gene; V was cut back by 7 bases and J by 2 bases. CDR3 sequence: CSASGQGRLTYEQYF. DNA for the CDR3: TGCAGCGCCAGCGGACAGGGGCGACTAACCTACGAGCAGTACTTC.

This clonotype was observed many times. The chain employs TRBV4-3 and TRBJ2-7; 9 bases agree with TRBD2. There are 15 residues in the CDR3. Trimming cost V 4 bases and J 2 bases; bases outside gene matches: 6. Germline V gene data show CDR1 as LGHNA and CDR2 as YSLEER. CDR3 region: CASSLEAGGTYEQYF. CDR3 nucleotides: TGCGCCAGCAGCCTAGAAGCGGGAGGTACCTACGAGCAGTACTTC.

The chain employs TRBV7-2 and TRBJ2-5, with 9 positions matching TRBD2. Germline lookup yields CDR1 SGHTA and CDR2 FQGNSA. The CDR3 spans 17 residues. Trimming took 2 bases from V and 4 from J; bases not matched to a gene: 11. As DNA, the CDR3 is TGTGCCAGCAGCTTATTAACTGGGGGCGGGAGGGTAGAGACCCAGTACTTC. Translating it yields CASSLLTGGGRVETQYF.

This clonotype was counted ten times or more. CDR3 amino acids: CASSTGGNQPQHF. The CDR3, as DNA: TGTGCCAGCAGTACTGGAGGCAATCAGCCCCAGCATTTT. This chain connects TRBV6-1 to TRBJ1-5; no firm D call. V was pared by 5 bases and J by 2 bases, with 7 bases between. Germline values: CDR1 MNHNS, CDR2 SASEGT. This CDR3 is built from 13 residues.

The J gene is TRBJ2-5, the V gene TRBV7-3, with no clear D. Germline loops: CDR1 SGHTA, CDR2 FQGTGA. This CDR3 spans 15 amino acids. V dropped 2 bases and J dropped 2 bases, with 12 bases sitting between them. CDR3 nucleotides: TGTGCCAGCAGCTTAGGGTCCTTCTATCAAGAGACCCAGTACTTC. This translates into CASSLGSFYQETQYF.

This clonotype was observed many times. The genes are TRBV29-1 and TRBJ1-6, with a weak D call TRBD1 (5 bases). Trimming left V 4 bases short and J 7 bases short, with 14 bases between. Germline V gene data show CDR1 as SQVTM and CDR2 as ANQGSEA. CDR3 length: 14 amino acids. This CDR3 is CSVATGRGNSPLHF. CDR3 sequence (DNA): TGCAGCGTTGCAACAGGCAGAGGGAATTCACCCCTCCACTTT.

V gene TRBV30 combines with J gene TRBJ2-1; D is unclear. This CDR3 has 13 amino acids. Germline values: CDR1 GTSNPN, CDR2 SVGIG (reference sequence). V dropped 5 bases and J dropped 7 bases, with 15 bases sitting between them. The CDR3 spells CAWGSGFLNEQFF. Here the CDR3 DNA reads TGTGCCTGGGGGTCCGGATTCTTAAATGAGCAGTTCTTC.

A word on this clonotype: A much larger clone sits a single nucleotide away, making a read error possible. The chain combines TRBV4-1 with TRBJ1-6; weak D call: TRBD1 (6 bases). Germline CDR1 is MGHRA and CDR2 is YSYEKL. Trimming took off 5 bases at V and 9 bases at J, with 14 bases between the two ends. This CDR3 is 14 amino acids long. The CDR3 coding sequence is TGCGCCAGCAGCAAAGGGGGGCGGCGTTCACCCCTCCACTTT. Encoded protein: CASSKGGRRSPLHF.

This clonotype was observed at least ten times. The J gene is TRBJ2-7, the V gene TRBV10-2; 12 nucleotides line up with TRBD2. This CDR3 has 15 amino acids. The junction had 2 bases not matched to a gene; V was cut back by 2 bases and J by 3 bases. Germline CDR1 reads WSHSY; CDR2 reads SAAADI. In DNA, the CDR3 is TGCGCCAGCAGTGAGCCGACTAGCGGGAGCTACGAGCAGTACTTC. Translated, it gives CASSEPTSGSYEQYF.

In this sample, this clonotype turned up many times. This chain joins TRBV6-1 and TRBJ2-1; D gene unclear. This CDR3 contains 14 residues. CDR1 MNHNS and CDR2 SASEGT come from the germline V gene. V was clipped by 5 bases and J by 3 bases, with 11 bases between them. This chain's CDR3 is CASSPDPNYNEQFF. The CDR3 nucleotides are TGTGCCAGCAGTCCAGACCCTAACTACAATGAGCAGTTCTTC.

This chain links TRBV29-1 with TRBJ1-1; 7 nucleotides line up with TRBD1. Germline CDR1 is SQVTM and CDR2 is ANQGSEA. The J segment lost 4 bases and the V segment lost 5 bases, leaving 7 bases of the junction unmatched. This CDR3 is 13 amino acids long. CDR3 residues: CSVNRGGSTEAFF. In DNA form, the CDR3 reads TGCAGCGTTAACAGGGGCGGGAGCACTGAAGCTTTCTTT. The variable domain in full, with the rest retrieved from reference TRBV29-1 and TRBJ1-1, is SAVISQKPSRDICQRGTSLTIQCQVDSQVTMMFWYRQQPGQSLTLIATANQGSEATYESGFVIDKFPISRPNLTFSTLTVSNMSPEDSSIYLCSVNRGGSTEAFFGQGTRLTVV.

This clonotype was counted ten times or more. The V gene is TRBV2, the J gene TRBJ2-7, with TRBD1 as a possible D gene (5 bases). The CDR3 has 14 residues. Germline V gene sequence: CDR1 SNHLY, CDR2 FYNNEI. The germline V and J ends were trimmed by 3 bases and 0 bases, with 9 bases remaining between them. CDR3 loop: CASSDPDNSYEQYF. As DNA, the CDR3 is TGTGCCAGCAGTGATCCGGACAACTCCTACGAGCAGTACTTC.

This clonotype has ten or more counts. The chain couples TRBV20-1 to TRBJ2-5; 8 positions agree with TRBD2. The J segment lost 4 bases and the V segment lost 2 bases, leaving 0 bases of the junction unmatched. Germline lookup yields CDR1 DFQATT and CDR2 SNEGSKA (reference sequence). This CDR3 has 12 residues. Here the CDR3 DNA reads TGCAGTGCTAGACTAGCGGGAGAGACCCAGTACTTC. This gives the protein CSARLAGETQYF.

This clonotype was recorded at least ten times. The V and J genes are TRBV2 and TRBJ2-5; TRBD1 might be the D (6 bases). The germline CDR1 and CDR2 sequences are SNHLY and FYNNEI. V was clipped by 6 bases and J by 2 bases, with 16 bases between them. This CDR3 is built from 15 residues. Here the CDR3 reads CASRPQGGHQETQYF. In nucleotides, the CDR3 is TGTGCCAGCAGGCCCCAAGGGGGACATCAAGAGACCCAGTACTTC.

Many counts were recorded for this clonotype. CDR3 DNA sequence: TGTGCCAGCAGTTTGAGGGGGATCAATTCACCCCTCCACTTT. It yields the protein CASSLRGINSPLHF. This chain connects TRBV27 to TRBJ1-6; a possible D gene is TRBD1 (6 bases). The V gene's germline CDR1 is MNHEY and CDR2 SMNVEV (reference sequence). The CDR3 consists of 14 residues. V gave up 3 bases and J gave up 7 bases, with 10 bases separating them.